The rows below give T cell receptor beta chains drawn from one sample of a study of cytomegalovirus exposure and HLA in healthy donors. The protocol was immunoSEQ multiplex PCR, while the TCRdb copy is restricted to in-frame clones and leaves out a portion. Counted here are about 350,000 clones, around 90% occurring once; the ten biggest clones make up over 1%. The sample consisted of PBMCs. These receptors were taken from a woman aged 25-40 years in good health and CMV-seropositive. The CDR3 runs from the conserved cysteine through the conserved F or W. D genes are given only for firm matches. Expanded clones are given a class, and other clones once, few, many or no size at all.

v_call	clone_size	j_call	d_call	cdr3_aa	cdr3_nt
TRBV20-1	.	TRBJ1-6	.	CSAWSQSPLHF	TGCAGTGCTTGGTCCCAATCACCCCTCCACTTT
TRBV6-6	.	TRBJ2-1	.	CASSYSLQEQFF	TGTGCCAGCAGTTACTCGCTCCAGGAGCAGTTCTTC
TRBV18	.	TRBJ2-1	TRBD2	CASSRTLSGRAREDEQFF	TGTGCCAGCTCACGAACTCTCAGCGGGAGGGCTCGGGAGGATGAGCAGTTCTTC
TRBV28	.	TRBJ2-7	TRBD2	CASRGAGEGYEQYF	TGTGCCAGCAGGGGAGCGGGAGAAGGCTACGAGCAGTACTTC
TRBV20-1	.	TRBJ2-7	.	CSAPRGEQYF	TGCAGTGCCCCCCGGGGCGAGCAGTACTTC
TRBV27	.	TRBJ2-1	TRBD1	CASRPTGGDYNEQFF	TGTGCCAGCAGACCGACAGGGGGGGACTACAATGAGCAGTTCTTC
TRBV4-1	.	TRBJ2-7	TRBD2	CASSQHGLAGEVLEQYF	TGCGCCAGCAGCCAACACGGACTAGCGGGGGAAGTTCTCGAGCAGTACTTC
TRBV4-1	.	TRBJ2-3	.	CASRLTVPSTDTQYF	TGCGCCAGCAGGCTGACTGTGCCTAGCACAGATACGCAGTATTTT
TRBV6-1	.	TRBJ2-5	.	CASSEHTQETQYF	TGTGCCAGCAGTGAACATACCCAAGAGACCCAGTACTTC
TRBV18	.	TRBJ2-7	TRBD1	CASSPRTGAYEQYF	TGTGCCAGCTCACCCAGGACAGGGGCCTACGAGCAGTACTTC
TRBV21-1	once	TRBJ2-3	.	CASSNPRSKGVGQGLWTDTQYF	TGTGCCAGCAGCAATCCACGCAGCAAAGGAGTCGGACAGGGTTTGTGGACAGATACGCAGTATTTT
TRBV5-1	.	TRBJ2-3	.	CASRPEPLTDTQYF	TGCGCCAGCAGACCCGAGCCACTCACAGATACGCAGTATTTT
TRBV11-2	.	TRBJ2-7	TRBD2	CASSLGRLAGTYEQYF	TGTGCCAGCAGCCTAGGGAGGCTAGCGGGGACCTACGAGCAGTACTTC
TRBV6-5	.	TRBJ1-2	TRBD1	CASSQISTGAYGYTF	TGTGCCAGCAGCCAGATTTCGACAGGGGCCTATGGCTACACCTTC
TRBV9	.	TRBJ2-1	TRBD2	CASSLLSGGAGEQFF	TGTGCCAGCAGCTTACTTAGCGGGGGGGCGGGTGAGCAGTTCTTC
TRBV28	.	TRBJ1-6	.	CASLMGAGDSPLHF	TGTGCCAGCCTGATGGGGGCCGGGGATTCACCCCTCCACTTT
TRBV6-5	.	TRBJ2-5	.	CASSYQGIRAVETQYF	TGTGCCAGCAGTTACCAAGGAATAAGGGCGGTAGAGACCCAGTACTTC
TRBV7-2	.	TRBJ2-5	TRBD2	CASSWVAGGQETQYF	TGTGCCAGCAGCTGGGTAGCGGGGGGACAAGAGACCCAGTACTTC
TRBV5-1	once	TRBJ2-7	TRBD2	CASSSGGPSYEQYF	TGCGCCAGCAGCTCGGGGGGGCCGAGCTACGAGCAGTACTTC
TRBV5-6	.	TRBJ2-4	.	CASSLDWPTGGNIQYF	TGTGCCAGCAGCTTGGATTGGCCTACTGGAGGGAACATTCAGTACTTC
TRBV4-3	.	TRBJ2-5	TRBD2	CASSQDGGAGETQYF	TGCGCCAGCAGCCAAGACGGGGGGGCCGGGGAGACCCAGTACTTC
TRBV5-4	.	TRBJ2-5	TRBD1	CASSFQGQPETQYF	TGTGCCAGCAGCTTCCAGGGACAGCCGGAGACCCAGTACTTC
TRBV5-8	few	TRBJ1-2	TRBD1	CATQDDRDYGYTF	TGTGCCACCCAGGATGACAGGGACTATGGCTACACCTTC
TRBV5-4	.	TRBJ2-7	.	CASSIMGGSAEQYF	TGTGCCAGCAGCATTATGGGGGGCTCAGCCGAGCAGTACTTC
TRBV5-1	once	TRBJ1-1	TRBD1	CASLDRDNNEAFF	TGCGCCAGCCTCGACAGGGATAATAATGAAGCTTTCTTT
TRBV5-1	once	TRBJ2-1	TRBD2	CASTSLAGGGNNEQFF	TGCGCCAGCACTTCACTAGCGGGTGGGGGGAACAATGAGCAGTTCTTC
TRBV7-9	.	TRBJ2-3	.	CASSLPGEGTDTQYF	TGTGCCAGCAGCTTGCCAGGGGAGGGCACAGATACGCAGTATTTT
TRBV18	.	TRBJ2-2	.	CASSGTGTRNTGELFF	TGTGCCAGCTCTGGGACCGGGACAAGAAACACCGGGGAGCTGTTTTTT
TRBV28	once	TRBJ1-2	TRBD1	CASSLPRTGYGYTF	TGTGCCAGCAGTCTACCCCGGACAGGCTATGGCTACACCTTC